This TCR beta chain appears in the sequencing data of a study of vaccination effects on CD4 cells after COVID-19. The CDR3 is 13 amino acids. Trimming cost V 10 bases and J 4 bases, with 13 bases left between them. Looked up from germline, CDR1 is KGHDR and CDR2 is SFDVKD. Before sequencing, viral peptide pools were used by the ViraFEST assay to expand antigen-specific CD4+ T cells. Cells that had been cultured for 10 days were the source of isolated CD4+ T cells. This clone was seen just once. Antigen unknown. Profiling relied on immunoSEQ multiplex PCR, and the TCRdb table lists in-frame clones only, not all of them. The sample includes under 65,000 clones, roughly 76% of them seen just once.

The J gene is TRBJ2-1, the V gene TRBV24-1, with a possible D match to TRBD1 (6 bases). The input for sequencing was CD4+ T cells from PBMCs cultured with HCoV-229E spike peptides, taken before COVID-19 vaccination. The TCR sequence derives from a human donor who received a COVID-19 vaccine. CDR3 amino acids: CATTSDSYNEQFF. The CDR3 region has the DNA TGTGCCACGACTTCGGACAGTTACAATGAGCAGTTCTTC.